This T cell receptor (beta chain) was profiled in a study of T-cell memory formation after mild COVID-19. TCRdb itself ran the 5' RACE reads through MiXCR, one entry per CDR3 protein. The data show around 340,000 distinct CDR3 sequences, around 15% seen once. To note about this clonotype: Antigen specificity is unknown.

The study, taken as a whole, reports: Mostly located in CM and EM were contracting CD4+ clones, with contracting CD8+ clones located in EMRA.

The CDR3 length is 15 residues. The V end was cut by 3 bases, the J end by 2 bases, with 10 bases between. Germline CDR1 MGHDK, CDR2 SYGVNS. The rearrangement joins TRBV25-1 to TRBJ2-2; D is unclear. The clonotype originates from a man between 18 and 35 years old who had mild COVID-19 (a few samples of this study predate the infection). Cell type and time point are not known. Sequenced: PBMCs or a T cell subset sorted from them (not recorded which). The CDR3 nucleotides read TGTGCCAGCAGTGACCCAAAGAAAAACACCGGGGAGCTGTTTTTT. It codes for CASSDPKKNTGELFF.